This T cell receptor beta chain was documented in a study of cytomegalovirus exposure and HLA in healthy donors. Trimming cost V 9 bases and J 2 bases; bases outside gene matches: 9. The CDR3 sequence is 14 residues long. Germline CDR1 reads MNHEY; CDR2 reads SMNVEV (reference sequence). Libraries were prepared by immunoSEQ multiplex PCR; TCRdb keeps only in-frame clonotypes and omits some of them. The table has about 140,000 clones, roughly 79% seen once. The chain couples TRBV27 to TRBJ1-2, with 7 bases that match TRBD1. The receptor was derived from a man younger than 40 in good health and CMV-seropositive. The specimen sequenced was PBMCs. The CDR3 sequence: CASRSQGENYGYTF. CDR3 nucleotides: TGTGCCAGTCGATCGCAGGGGGAAAACTATGGCTACACCTTC.